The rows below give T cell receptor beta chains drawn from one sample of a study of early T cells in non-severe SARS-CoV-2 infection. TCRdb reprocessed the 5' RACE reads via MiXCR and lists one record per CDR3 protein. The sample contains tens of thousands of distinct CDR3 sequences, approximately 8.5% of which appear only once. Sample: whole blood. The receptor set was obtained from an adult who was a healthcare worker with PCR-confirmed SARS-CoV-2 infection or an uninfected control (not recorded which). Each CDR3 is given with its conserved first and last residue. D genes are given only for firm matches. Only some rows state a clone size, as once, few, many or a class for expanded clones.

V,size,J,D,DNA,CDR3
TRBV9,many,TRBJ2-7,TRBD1,TGTGCCAGCAGCGCCCGGACAGGACGGCAGTACTTC,CASSARTGRQYF
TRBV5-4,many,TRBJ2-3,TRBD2,TGTGCCAGCAGCCAGGGACTAGCGGGAGCCCCAGATACGCAGTATTTT,CASSQGLAGAPDTQYF
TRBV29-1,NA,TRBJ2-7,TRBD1,TGCAGCGTGGCCCGACAGACAGGGGCCTACGAGCAGTACTTC,CSVARQTGAYEQYF
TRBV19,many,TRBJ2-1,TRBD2,TGTGCCAGTAGTATAGGGACTAGCGGGAGGAATGAGCAGTTCTTC,CASSIGTSGRNEQFF
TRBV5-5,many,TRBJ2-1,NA,TGTGCCAGCAGTGTCTACAATGAGCAGTTCTTC,CASSVYNEQFF
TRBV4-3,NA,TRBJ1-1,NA,TGCGCCAGCAGCCAAGATAATGGGGGTGGAGCTTTCTTT,CASSQDNGGGAFF
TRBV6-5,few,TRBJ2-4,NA,TGTGCCAGCAGTTATGGGGGGGGCCTCTTAAAAAACATTCAGTACTTC,CASSYGGGLLKNIQYF
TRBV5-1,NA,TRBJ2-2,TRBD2,TGCGCCAGCAGCCCAGGACTAGCGGGATATACCGGGGAGCTGTTTTTT,CASSPGLAGYTGELFF
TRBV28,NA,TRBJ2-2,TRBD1,TGTGCCAGCAGAACAGGGACAGGCCTTTACGGGGAGCTGTTTTTT,CASRTGTGLYGELFF
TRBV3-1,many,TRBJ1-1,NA,TGTGCCAGCAGCCATCGGCAGACCGTGAACACTGAAGCTTTCTTT,CASSHRQTVNTEAFF
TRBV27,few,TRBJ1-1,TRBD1,TGTGCCAGCAAGAGACAGGGAGTGATGACTGAAGCTTTCTTT,CASKRQGVMTEAFF
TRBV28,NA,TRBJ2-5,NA,TGTGCCAGCAGTGGCGGGGCGGGCCAAGAGACCCAGTACTTC,CASSGGAGQETQYF
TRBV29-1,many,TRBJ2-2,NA,TGCAGCGTCCTGACGGGGACCGGGGAGCTGTTTTTT,CSVLTGTGELFF
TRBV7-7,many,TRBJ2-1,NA,TGTGCCAGCAGCTTAACCGCGGGGTGGAGTGAGCAGTTCTTC,CASSLTAGWSEQFF
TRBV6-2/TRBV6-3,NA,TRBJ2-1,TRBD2,TGTGCCAGCAGTAAATTAGCGGGAGGCATCGGCAATGAGCAGTTCTTC,CASSKLAGGIGNEQFF
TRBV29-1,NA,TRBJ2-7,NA,TGCAGCGTTGAAGGGGGGGCTTATAAGGGCGAGCAGTACTTC,CSVEGGAYKGEQYF
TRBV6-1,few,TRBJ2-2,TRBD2,TGTGCCAGCAGTGAGCTTCCCGGGGGGGCCGGGGAGCTGTTTTTT,CASSELPGGAGELFF
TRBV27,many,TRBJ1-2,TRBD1,TGTGCCAGCAGTCTACAGAGACAGGGGGCAAATGGCTACACCTTC,CASSLQRQGANGYTF
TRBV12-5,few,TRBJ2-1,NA,TGTGCTAGTAGACAGACAACTGGAAATGAGCAGTTCTTC,CASRQTTGNEQFF
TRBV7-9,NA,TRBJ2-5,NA,TGTGCCAGCAGCTTAGGTTTTCTAGCGCCGAGCCAAGAGACCCAGTACTTC,CASSLGFLAPSQETQYF
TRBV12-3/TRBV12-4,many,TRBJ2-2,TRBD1,TGTGCCAGCGGACAGGGCCTTGATGTTGGCGGGGAGCTGTTTTTT,CASGQGLDVGGELFF
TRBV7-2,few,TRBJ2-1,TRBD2,TGTGCCAGCAGCCCAGAGCCGGGGGGGTACAATGAGCAGTTCTTC,CASSPEPGGYNEQFF
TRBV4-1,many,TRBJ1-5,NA,TGCGCCAGCAGCCAATTCTCTGGGATTAATCAGCCCCAGCATTTT,CASSQFSGINQPQHF
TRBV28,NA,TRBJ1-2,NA,TGTGCCAGCATTATACCGGGGACCAATTATGGCTACACCTTC,CASIIPGTNYGYTF
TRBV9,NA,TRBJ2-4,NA,TGTGCCAGCAGCGTAGCGGGAAACAGACAAAACATTCAGTACTTC,CASSVAGNRQNIQYF
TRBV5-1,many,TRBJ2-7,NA,TGCGCCAGCAGGCCAGAAACAGGTACCTACGAGCAGTACTTC,CASRPETGTYEQYF
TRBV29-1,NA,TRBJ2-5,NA,TGCAGCGGGGAGACCCAGTACTTC,CSGETQYF
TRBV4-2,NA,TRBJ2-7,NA,TGTGCCAGCAGCCAAGATGTAGCAGCAAGCTCCTACGAGCAGTACTTC,CASSQDVAASSYEQYF